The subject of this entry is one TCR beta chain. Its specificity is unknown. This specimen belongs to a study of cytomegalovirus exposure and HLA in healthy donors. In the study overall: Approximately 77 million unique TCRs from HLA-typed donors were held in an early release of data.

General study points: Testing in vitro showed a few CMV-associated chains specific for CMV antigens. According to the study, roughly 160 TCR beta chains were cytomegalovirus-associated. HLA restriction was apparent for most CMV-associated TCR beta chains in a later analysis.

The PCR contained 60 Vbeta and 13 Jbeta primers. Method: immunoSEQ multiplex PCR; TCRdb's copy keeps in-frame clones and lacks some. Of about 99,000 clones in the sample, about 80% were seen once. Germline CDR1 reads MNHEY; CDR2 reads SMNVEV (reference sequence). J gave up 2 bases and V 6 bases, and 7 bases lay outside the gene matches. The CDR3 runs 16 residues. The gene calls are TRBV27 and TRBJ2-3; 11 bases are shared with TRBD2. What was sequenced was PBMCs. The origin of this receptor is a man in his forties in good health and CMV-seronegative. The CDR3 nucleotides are TGTGCCAGCAGAATGGGGACTAGCGGAACCACAGATACGCAGTATTTT. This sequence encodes CASRMGTSGTTDTQYF.